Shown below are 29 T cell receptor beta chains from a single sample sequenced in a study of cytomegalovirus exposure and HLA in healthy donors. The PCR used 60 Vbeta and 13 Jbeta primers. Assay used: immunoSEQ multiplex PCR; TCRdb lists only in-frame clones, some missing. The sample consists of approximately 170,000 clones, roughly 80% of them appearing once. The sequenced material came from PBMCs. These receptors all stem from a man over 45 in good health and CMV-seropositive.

The CDR3 reads CASSLAPLASGVYEQYF. CDR3 coding DNA: TGTGCCAGCAGTCTCGCCCCCCTCGCTAGCGGGGTCTACGAGCAGTACTTC. The J gene is TRBJ2-7, the V gene TRBV27; 9 bases agree with TRBD2. V dropped 5 bases and J dropped 3; count of bases not matched to a gene: 14. Germline V gives CDR1 MNHEY, CDR2 SMNVEV (reference sequence). This CDR3 contains 17 residues.

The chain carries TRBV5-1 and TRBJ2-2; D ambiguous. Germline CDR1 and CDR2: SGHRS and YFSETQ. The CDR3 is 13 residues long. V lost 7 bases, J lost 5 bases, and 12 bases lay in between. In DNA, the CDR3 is TGCGCCAGCCGCTGGAGCCGAACCGGGGAGCTGTTTTTT. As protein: CASRWSRTGELFF. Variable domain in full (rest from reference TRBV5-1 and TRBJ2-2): KAGVTQTPRYLIKTRGQQVTLSCSPISGHRSVSWYQQTPGQGLQFLFEYFSETQRNKGNFPGRFSGRQFSNSRSEMNVSTLELGDSALYLCASRWSRTGELFFGEGSRLTVL.

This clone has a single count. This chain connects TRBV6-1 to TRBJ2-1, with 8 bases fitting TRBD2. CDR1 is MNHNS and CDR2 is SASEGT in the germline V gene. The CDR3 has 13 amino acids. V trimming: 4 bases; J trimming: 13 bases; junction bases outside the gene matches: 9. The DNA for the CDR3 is TGTGCCAGCAGTGTCATCCCGGGGGGGGATCAGTTCTTC. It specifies CASSVIPGGDQFF.

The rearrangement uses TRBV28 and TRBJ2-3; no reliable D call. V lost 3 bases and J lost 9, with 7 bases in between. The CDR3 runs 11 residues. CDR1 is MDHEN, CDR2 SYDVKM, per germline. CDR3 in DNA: TGTGCCAGCAGTTTTCTCCAGACGCAGTATTTT. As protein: CASSFLQTQYF.

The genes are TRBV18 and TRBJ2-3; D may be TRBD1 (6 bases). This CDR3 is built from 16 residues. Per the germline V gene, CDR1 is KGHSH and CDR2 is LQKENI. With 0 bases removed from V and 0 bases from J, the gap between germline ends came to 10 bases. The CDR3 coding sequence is TGTGCCAGCTCACCACCGTTGGGGACAAGCACAGATACGCAGTATTTT. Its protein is CASSPPLGTSTDTQYF. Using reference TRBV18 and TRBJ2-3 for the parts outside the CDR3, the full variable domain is NAGVMQNPRHLVRRRGQEARLRCSPMKGHSHVYWYRQLPEEGLKFMVYLQKENIIDESGMPKERFSAEFPKEGPSILRIQQVVRGDSAAYFCASSPPLGTSTDTQYFGPGTRLTVL.

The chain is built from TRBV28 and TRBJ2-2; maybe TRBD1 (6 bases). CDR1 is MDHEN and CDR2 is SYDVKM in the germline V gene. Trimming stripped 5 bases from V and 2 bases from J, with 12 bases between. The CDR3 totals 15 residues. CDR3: CASSPRDTNTGELFF. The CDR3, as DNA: TGTGCCAGCAGTCCAAGGGACACCAACACCGGGGAGCTGTTTTTT.

The CDR3 is CASSPPARPEGGKQYF. The CDR3 DNA sequence: TGTGCCAGCTCACCACCGGCCCGACCGGAGGGCGGCAAGCAGTACTTC. The chain couples TRBV18 to TRBJ2-7; maybe TRBD2 (6 bases). The CDR3 covers 16 residues. Germline V CDR1 and CDR2: KGHSH, LQKENI. Trimming pared 0 bases from V and 8 bases from J, leaving 20 bases between.

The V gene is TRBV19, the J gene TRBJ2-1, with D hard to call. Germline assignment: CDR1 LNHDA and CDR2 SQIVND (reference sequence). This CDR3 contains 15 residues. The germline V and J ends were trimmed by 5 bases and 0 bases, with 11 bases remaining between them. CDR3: CASSVALSSYNEQFF. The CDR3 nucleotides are TGTGCCAGTAGTGTCGCCCTAAGCTCCTACAATGAGCAGTTCTTC.

CDR3 loop: CASSPTKDTGGYTF. In DNA form, the CDR3 reads TGTGCCAGCTCACCCACCAAAGATACGGGTGGCTACACCTTC. The chain has TRBV18 and TRBJ1-2; no reliable D call. This CDR3 comprises 14 residues. V was cut by 3 bases and J by 7 bases, with 15 bases left in between. Germline V CDR1 and CDR2: KGHSH, LQKENI.

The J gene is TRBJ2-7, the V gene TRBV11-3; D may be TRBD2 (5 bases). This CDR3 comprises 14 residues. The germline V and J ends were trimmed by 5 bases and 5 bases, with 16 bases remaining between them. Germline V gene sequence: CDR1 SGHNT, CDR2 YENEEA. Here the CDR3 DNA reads TGTGCCAGCAGCCCATTCGCGGGTTCGGACGAGCAGTACTTC. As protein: CASSPFAGSDEQYF.

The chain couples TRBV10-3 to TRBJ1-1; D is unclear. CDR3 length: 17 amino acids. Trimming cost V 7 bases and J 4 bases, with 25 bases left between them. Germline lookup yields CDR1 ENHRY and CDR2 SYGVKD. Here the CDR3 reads CAITKVPSGSAGTEAFF. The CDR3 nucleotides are TGTGCCATCACTAAAGTCCCCTCGGGAAGCGCGGGCACTGAAGCTTTCTTT.

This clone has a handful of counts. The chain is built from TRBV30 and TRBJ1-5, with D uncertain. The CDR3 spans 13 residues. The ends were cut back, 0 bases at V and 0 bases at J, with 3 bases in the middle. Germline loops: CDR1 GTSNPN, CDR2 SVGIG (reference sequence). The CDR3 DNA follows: TGTGCCTGGAGTGTCGGTAGCAATCAGCCCCAGCATTTT. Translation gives CAWSVGSNQPQHF.

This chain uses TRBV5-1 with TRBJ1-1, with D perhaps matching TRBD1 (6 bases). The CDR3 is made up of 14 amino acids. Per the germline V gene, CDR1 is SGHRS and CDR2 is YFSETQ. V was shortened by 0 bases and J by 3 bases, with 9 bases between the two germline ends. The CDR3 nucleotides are TGCGCCAGCAGCTTGGGTCAGGGGTACACTGAAGCTTTCTTT. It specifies CASSLGQGYTEAFF.

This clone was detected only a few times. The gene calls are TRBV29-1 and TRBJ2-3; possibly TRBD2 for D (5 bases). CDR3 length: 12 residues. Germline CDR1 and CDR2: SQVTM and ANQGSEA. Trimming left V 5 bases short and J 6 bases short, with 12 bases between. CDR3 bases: TGCAGCGTTAACGCGGGTGGGGATACGCAGTATTTT. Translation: CSVNAGGDTQYF.

The CDR3 here is CASRTGGVDGYTF. CDR3 in DNA: TGTGCCAGCAGAACGGGGGGCGTAGACGGCTACACCTTC. The chain recombines TRBV28 with TRBJ1-2, with a tentative D call TRBD1 (6 bases). Looked up from germline, CDR1 is MDHEN and CDR2 is SYDVKM. This CDR3 comprises 13 residues. Trimming removed 6 bases at V and 8 bases at J, with 16 bases between.

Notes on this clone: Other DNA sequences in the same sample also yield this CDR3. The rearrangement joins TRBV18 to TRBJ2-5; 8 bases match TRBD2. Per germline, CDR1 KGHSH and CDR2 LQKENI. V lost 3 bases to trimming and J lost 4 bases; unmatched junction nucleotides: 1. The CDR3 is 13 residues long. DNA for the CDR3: TGTGCCAGCTCACCGGGACTAGGAGAGACCCAGTACTTC. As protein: CASSPGLGETQYF.

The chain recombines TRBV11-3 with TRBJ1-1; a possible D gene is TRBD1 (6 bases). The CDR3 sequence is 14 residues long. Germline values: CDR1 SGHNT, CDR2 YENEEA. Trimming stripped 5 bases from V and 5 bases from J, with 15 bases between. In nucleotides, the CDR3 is TGTGCCAGCAGCCCGGGGGGGGGCCGTACTGAAGCTTTCTTT. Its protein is CASSPGGGRTEAFF.

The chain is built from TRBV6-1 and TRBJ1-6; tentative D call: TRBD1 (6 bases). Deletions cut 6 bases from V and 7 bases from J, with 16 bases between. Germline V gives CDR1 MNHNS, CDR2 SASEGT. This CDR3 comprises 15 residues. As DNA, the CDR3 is TGTGCCAGCAGGGGAGGGGGGGGGCAAAATTCACCCCTCCACTTT. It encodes CASRGGGGQNSPLHF.

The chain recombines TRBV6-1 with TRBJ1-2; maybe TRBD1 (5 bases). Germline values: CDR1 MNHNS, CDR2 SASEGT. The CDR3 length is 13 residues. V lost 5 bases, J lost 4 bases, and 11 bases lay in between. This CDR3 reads CASSLDTLYGYTF. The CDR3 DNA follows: TGTGCCAGCAGTCTGGACACCCTCTATGGCTACACCTTC.

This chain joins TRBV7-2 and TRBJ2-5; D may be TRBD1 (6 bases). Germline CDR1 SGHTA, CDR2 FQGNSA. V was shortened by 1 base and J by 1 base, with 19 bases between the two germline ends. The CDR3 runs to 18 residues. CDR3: CASSLERTITGSQETQYF. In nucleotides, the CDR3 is TGTGCCAGCAGCTTAGAGAGGACCATTACAGGGAGCCAAGAGACCCAGTACTTC.

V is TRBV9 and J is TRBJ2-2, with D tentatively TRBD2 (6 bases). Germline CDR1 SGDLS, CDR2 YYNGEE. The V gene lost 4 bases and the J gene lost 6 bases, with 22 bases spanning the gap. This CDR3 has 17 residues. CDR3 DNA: TGTGCCAGCAGCATACCGAGGGCGGGATCTATTTCCGGGGAGCTGTTTTTT. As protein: CASSIPRAGSISGELFF.

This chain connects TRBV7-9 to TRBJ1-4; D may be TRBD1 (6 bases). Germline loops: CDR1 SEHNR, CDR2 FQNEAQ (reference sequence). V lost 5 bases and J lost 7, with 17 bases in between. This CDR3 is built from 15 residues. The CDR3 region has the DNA TGTGCCAGCAGCATAAACAGGGTAGGGAGTGAAAAACTGTTTTTT. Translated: CASSINRVGSEKLFF.

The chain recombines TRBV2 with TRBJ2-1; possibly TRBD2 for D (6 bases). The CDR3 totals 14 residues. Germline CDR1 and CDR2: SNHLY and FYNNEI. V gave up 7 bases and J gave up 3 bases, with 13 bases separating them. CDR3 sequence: CASTIQEGYNEQFF. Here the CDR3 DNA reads TGTGCCAGCACCATTCAGGAGGGCTACAATGAGCAGTTCTTC.

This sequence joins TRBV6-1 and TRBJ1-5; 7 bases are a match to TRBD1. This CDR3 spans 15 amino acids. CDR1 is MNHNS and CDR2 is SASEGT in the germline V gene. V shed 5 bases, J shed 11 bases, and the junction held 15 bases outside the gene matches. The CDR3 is CASSWAGTEPLSQHF. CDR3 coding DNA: TGTGCCAGCAGTTGGGCCGGGACAGAGCCTTTATCCCAGCATTTT.

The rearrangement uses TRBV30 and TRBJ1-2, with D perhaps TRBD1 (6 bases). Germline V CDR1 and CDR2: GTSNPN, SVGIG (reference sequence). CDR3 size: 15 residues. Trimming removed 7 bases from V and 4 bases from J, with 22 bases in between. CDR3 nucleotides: TGTGCCTCGCTGTGGGGTACAGGGCGGACCTATGGCTACACCTTC. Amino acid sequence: CASLWGTGRTYGYTF.

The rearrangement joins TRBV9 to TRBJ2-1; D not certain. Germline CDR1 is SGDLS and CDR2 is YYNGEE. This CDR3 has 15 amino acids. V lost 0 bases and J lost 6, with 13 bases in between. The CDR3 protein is CASSVELIPGNEQFF. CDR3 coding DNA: TGTGCCAGCAGCGTAGAACTAATCCCTGGCAATGAGCAGTTCTTC.

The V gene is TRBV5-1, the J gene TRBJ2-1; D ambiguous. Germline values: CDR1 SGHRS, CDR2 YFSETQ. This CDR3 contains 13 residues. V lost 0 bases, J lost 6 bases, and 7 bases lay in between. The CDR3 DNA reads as TGCGCCAGCAGCTTGGGGCAACGCAATGAGCAGTTCTTC. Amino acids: CASSLGQRNEQFF.

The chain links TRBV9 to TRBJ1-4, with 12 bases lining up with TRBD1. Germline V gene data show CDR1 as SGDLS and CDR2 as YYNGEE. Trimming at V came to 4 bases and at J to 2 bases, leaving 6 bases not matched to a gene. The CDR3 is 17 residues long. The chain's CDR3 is CASSPLGQGATNEKLFF. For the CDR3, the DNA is TGTGCCAGCAGCCCCTTGGGACAGGGGGCTACTAATGAAAAACTGTTTTTT.

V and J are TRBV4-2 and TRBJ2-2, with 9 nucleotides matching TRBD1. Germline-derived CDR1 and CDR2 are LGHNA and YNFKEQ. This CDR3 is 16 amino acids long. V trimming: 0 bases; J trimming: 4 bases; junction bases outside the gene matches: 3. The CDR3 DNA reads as TGTGCCAGCAGCCAAGATGGACAGGGGTTCACCGGGGAGCTGTTTTTT. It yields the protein CASSQDGQGFTGELFF.